Below are 32 T cell receptor beta chains sequenced from a single sample in a study of molecular identifiers for immune sequencing clone quantification. MiXCR, run by TCRdb on the PCR reads, gives a single entry per CDR3 protein. Among around 480,000 distinct CDR3 sequences listed, around a fifth were seen once. Sequenced input: naive CD8+ T cells from blood, with Jurkat cell RNA spiked in. Subset meaning: FACS-sorted CD8+CD4-CCR7+CD45RA+ naive T cells. These receptors were taken from a human donor in good health. Some libraries in this study had Jurkat cell RNA spiked in.

The gene calls are TRBV3-1 and TRBJ2-3; the D gene is possibly TRBD2 (5 bases). V was pared by 4 bases and J by 6 bases, with 8 bases between. CDR1 and CDR2 from the germline V gene are LGHDT and YNNKEL (reference sequence). The length of the CDR3 is 12 residues. The CDR3 nucleotides read TGTGCCAGCAGCCTAGCGTTTGATACGCAGTATTTT. Encoded protein: CASSLAFDTQYF.

This clonotype was observed many times. The chain joins TRBV7-9 to TRBJ2-7, with 9 bases fitting TRBD1. The CDR3 runs to 15 residues. Germline trimming cut 5 bases from V and 3 bases from J; bases unmatched to any gene: 8. Germline V gene lookup returns CDR1 SEHNR and CDR2 FQNEAQ (reference sequence). CDR3 loop: CASSPPGQGRYEQYF. The DNA for the CDR3 is TGTGCCAGCAGCCCGCCGGGACAGGGTCGCTACGAGCAGTACTTC.

This clonotype came up many times. The rearrangement links TRBV29-1 to TRBJ2-1; no reliable D call. V was trimmed by 4 bases and J by 6 bases, leaving 13 bases between them. Per germline, CDR1 SQVTM and CDR2 ANQGSEA. This CDR3 spans 13 amino acids. The CDR3 here is CSVVLAEGNEQFF. In nucleotides, the CDR3 is TGCAGCGTTGTTCTTGCCGAAGGCAATGAGCAGTTCTTC.

About this clonotype: The germline gene is not matched at one end of the junction; a read error may be the cause. The CDR3: CASSTGISFTDTQYF. The CDR3 nucleotides read TGTGCCAGCAGCACCGGGATTTCATTCACAGATACGCAGTATTTC. The chain couples TRBV5-5 to TRBJ2-3; D is perhaps TRBD2 (5 bases). This CDR3 has 15 residues. From germline, CDR1 is SGHKS and CDR2 YYEKEE (reference sequence).

This clonotype was seen at least ten times. The CDR3 loop is CASSPGHTEAFF. The CDR3, as DNA: TGTGCCAGTAGCCCGGGCCACACTGAAGCTTTCTTT. The chain joins TRBV19 to TRBJ1-1; D is uncertain. The germline V gene has CDR1 LNHDA and CDR2 SQIVND (reference sequence). Deletions cut 6 bases from V and 3 bases from J, with 8 bases between. The CDR3 has 12 residues.

This clonotype came up many times. This rearrangement joins TRBV27 to TRBJ1-2; the D gene is possibly TRBD1 (6 bases). Germline V gene lookup returns CDR1 MNHEY and CDR2 SMNVEV (reference sequence). The CDR3 is 15 residues long. Trimming stripped 3 bases from V and 4 bases from J, with 15 bases between. CDR3: CASSFVTGTSYGYTF. In nucleotides, the CDR3 is TGTGCCAGCAGTTTCGTGACAGGTACAAGCTATGGCTACACCTTC.

This clonotype was counted at least ten times. V is TRBV7-9 and J is TRBJ1-5; D is perhaps TRBD1 (6 bases). V dropped 5 bases and J dropped 0 bases, with 8 bases sitting between them. The germline V gene encodes CDR1 SEHNR and CDR2 FQNEAQ (reference sequence). The CDR3 is 14 amino acids. CDR3 in amino acids: CASSRTDSNQPQHF. In nucleotides, the CDR3 is TGTGCCAGCAGCCGGACAGATAGCAATCAGCCCCAGCATTTT. The full variable domain, rest sourced from reference TRBV7-9 and TRBJ1-5, is DTGVSQNPRHKITKRGQNVTFRCDPISEHNRLYWYRQTLGQGPEFLTYFQNEAQLEKSRLLSDRFSAERPKGSFSTLEIQRTEQGDSAMYLCASSRTDSNQPQHFGDGTRLSIL.

In its sample, this clonotype was seen a few times. This chain connects TRBV5-4 to TRBJ2-5; 11 bases are shared with TRBD1. The CDR3 sequence is 15 residues long. CDR1 and CDR2 from the germline V gene are SGHNT and YYREEE (reference sequence). J was trimmed by 6 bases and V by 4 bases; bases with no gene match: 8. Written as DNA, the CDR3 is TGTGCCAGCAGCCAAGGACAGGGGGCGCCGCAGACCCAGTACTTC. Translation: CASSQGQGAPQTQYF. The whole variable domain, remainder taken from reference TRBV5-4 and TRBJ2-5, is ETGVTQSPTHLIKTRGQQVTLRCSSQSGHNTVSWYQQALGQGPQFIFQYYREEENGRGNFPPRFSGLQFPNYSSELNVNALELDDSALYLCASSQGQGAPQTQYFGPGTRLLVL.

This clonotype was seen many times. The chain is built from TRBV7-9 and TRBJ2-3; TRBD2 agrees at 7 bases. Trimming removed 3 bases from V and 12 bases from J; junction bases left unmatched: 6. Germline loops: CDR1 SEHNR, CDR2 FQNEAQ (reference sequence). The CDR3 is made up of 12 amino acids. The CDR3 DNA reads TGTGCCAGCAGCTTTCGAGCGGGGCCTCAGTATTTT. It specifies CASSFRAGPQYF.

This clonotype was detected many times. This chain links TRBV14 with TRBJ2-7; maybe TRBD2 (6 bases). The CDR3 extends over 14 amino acids. Trimming cost V 5 bases and J 2 bases, with 13 bases left between them. From germline, CDR1 is SGHDN and CDR2 FVKESK. CDR3 nucleotide sequence: TGTGCCAGCAGCTCGTTAACGGGGGCCTACGAGCAGTACTTC. Translated, it gives CASSSLTGAYEQYF.

This clonotype was counted many times. The J gene is TRBJ1-5, the V gene TRBV2; D unresolved. CDR1 SNHLY and CDR2 FYNNEI come from the germline V gene. CDR3 length equals 17 residues. V lost 2 bases and J 1 base, leaving 15 bases between the germline ends. CDR3 coding DNA: TGTGCCAGCAGTGAACTCAGCCTGCTTGGAAGCAATCAGCCCCAGCATTTT. Its translation is CASSELSLLGSNQPQHF.

This clonotype was detected ten times or more. This chain joins TRBV7-3 and TRBJ2-6; D unclear. The V gene lost 2 bases and the J gene lost 0 bases, with 8 bases spanning the gap. The germline V gene has CDR1 SGHTA and CDR2 FQGTGA. This CDR3 has 16 residues. CDR3 residues: CASSLGVTSGANVLTF. CDR3 DNA: TGTGCCAGCAGCTTAGGGGTAACCTCTGGGGCCAACGTCCTGACTTTC.

This clonotype was counted ten times or more. The chain has TRBV20-1 and TRBJ1-2, with D hard to call. The CDR3 has 14 residues. Trimming stripped 2 bases from V and 1 base from J, with 11 bases between. The germline V gene has CDR1 DFQATT and CDR2 SNEGSKA (reference sequence). The CDR3 DNA reads TGCAGTGCTAGACCGTCCGAGGTTAACTATGGCTACACCTTC. This codes for CSARPSEVNYGYTF.

The sample holds a few counts of this clonotype. The genes are TRBV14 and TRBJ2-7; no clear D. The germline gives CDR1 SGHDN, CDR2 FVKESK. The CDR3 loop spans 13 amino acids. V lost 3 bases and J lost 6, with 12 bases in between. As DNA, the CDR3 is TGTGCCAGCAGCCATATTCCCGTATCCGAGCAGTACTTC. Translating it yields CASSHIPVSEQYF.

The chain has TRBV18 and TRBJ2-1; perhaps TRBD1 as D (7 bases). CDR1 KGHSH and CDR2 LQKENI come from the germline V gene. The CDR3 runs to 20 residues. V dropped 8 bases and J dropped 0 bases, with 29 bases sitting between them. The CDR3 spells CASPRVGGGQTRSSYNEQFF. CDR3 nucleotides: TGTGCCAGCCCCCGGGTCGGAGGGGGCCAGACTAGGAGCTCCTACAATGAGCAGTTCTTC.

The chain combines TRBV6-2 or TRBV6-3 with TRBJ2-5; 7 bases are a match to TRBD2. The CDR3 sequence is 16 residues long. The trim removed 2 bases at V and 1 base at J, leaving 7 bases unmatched. The V gene's germline CDR1 is MNHEY and CDR2 SVGEGT. For the CDR3, the DNA is TGTGCCAGCAGTTACGAAAGGGGAGGGGTCCAAGAGACCCAGTACTTC. It specifies CASSYERGGVQETQYF.

A remark on this clonotype: With a much larger clone just one base away, this may be a read error. The rearrangement joins TRBV4-2 to TRBJ2-5, with 9 bases lining up with TRBD2. Germline V gives CDR1 LGHNA, CDR2 YNFKEQ. The CDR3 loop spans 17 amino acids. The CDR3 loop reads CASSLTLAGGRQEAQYF. In DNA, the CDR3 is TGTGCCAGCAGCCTCACTTTGGCGGGAGGGCGTCAAGAGGCCCAGTACTTC.

The rearrangement joins TRBV19 to TRBJ2-7, with a tentative D call TRBD1 (5 bases). The CDR3 has 15 amino acids. Trimming cost V 3 bases and J 0 bases, with 12 bases left between them. Germline CDR1 and CDR2: LNHDA and SQIVND (reference sequence). The CDR3 DNA reads TGTGCCAGTAGTATTGGACACGCGAGCTCCTACGAGCAGTACTTC. Translated, it gives CASSIGHASSYEQYF.

CDR3 loop: CASSSKGLAHEQYF. CDR3 DNA: TGTGCCAGCAGCTCCAAGGGGCTAGCGCACGAGCAGTACTTC. The chain combines TRBV5-5 with TRBJ2-7; D is perhaps TRBD2 (6 bases). Trimming pared 3 bases from V and 5 bases from J, leaving 15 bases between. CDR1 is SGHKS, CDR2 YYEKEE, per germline (reference sequence). The CDR3 has 14 amino acids.

Concerning this clonotype itself: A junction boundary mismatches the germline segment, possibly from a read error. The rearrangement uses TRBV7-2 and TRBJ2-1; tentative D call: TRBD2 (7 bases). CDR3 length equals 16 residues. The germline gives CDR1 SGHTA, CDR2 FQGNSA. This CDR3 reads CVSSPRAGDYYNEQFF. CDR3 in DNA: TGTGTCAGCAGCCCCCGGGCAGGGGACTACTACAATGAGCAGTTCTTC.

In regard to this clonotype: The CDR3 carries no conserved terminal phenylalanine or tryptophan, so it likely arises from a read error. The chain carries TRBV30 and TRBJ1-6; no definite D call. The length of the CDR3 is 12 residues. Germline CDR1 reads GTSNPN; CDR2 reads SVGIG (reference sequence). Trimming took 2 bases from V and 10 from J, leaving 9 bases between them. As DNA, the CDR3 is TGTGCCTGGAGTTCGAATGAATCACCCCTCCACCTT. This gives the protein CAWSSNESPLHL.

The gene calls are TRBV10-3 and TRBJ1-1; D call uncertain. Germline values: CDR1 ENHRY, CDR2 SYGVKD. The CDR3 extends over 12 amino acids. Trimming took 3 bases from V and 3 from J, leaving 5 bases between them. This chain's CDR3 is CAISEAYTEAFF. In nucleotides, the CDR3 is TGTGCCATCAGTGAAGCTTACACTGAAGCTTTCTTT.

This clonotype has more than one count but fewer than ten. The chain has TRBV14 and TRBJ2-2, with D possibly TRBD1 on 5 matching bases. The CDR3 is 15 residues long. V lost 0 bases and J lost 6, with 11 bases in between. Germline assignment: CDR1 SGHDN and CDR2 FVKESK. The CDR3 DNA sequence: TGTGCCAGCAGCCAAGACCAGGGAAGGGCCGGGGAGCTGTTTTTT. Protein sequence: CASSQDQGRAGELFF. The full variable domain, completed using reference TRBV14 and TRBJ2-2, is EAGVTQFPSHSVIEKGQTVTLRCDPISGHDNLYWYRRVMGKEIKFLLHFVKESKQDESGMPNNRFLAERTGGTYSTLKVQPAELEDSGVYFCASSQDQGRAGELFFGEGSRLTVL.

This clonotype has a handful of counts. The rearrangement joins TRBV6-5 to TRBJ1-1; D not resolved. The V gene's germline CDR1 is MNHEY and CDR2 SVGAGI. The CDR3 spans 14 residues. Trimming removed 2 bases from V and 6 bases from J, with 13 bases in between. CDR3 in DNA: TGTGCCAGCAGTTACACCACGGGAGGGTCTGAAGCTTTCTTT. This gives the protein CASSYTTGGSEAFF.

This clonotype was detected ten times or more. The J gene is TRBJ2-7, the V gene TRBV7-9; no definite D call. Deletions cut 5 bases from V and 3 bases from J, with 11 bases between. Per germline, CDR1 SEHNR and CDR2 FQNEAQ (reference sequence). The CDR3 is made up of 13 amino acids. CDR3 region: CASSLPAFYEQYF. In DNA, the CDR3 is TGTGCCAGCAGCCTACCAGCGTTCTACGAGCAGTACTTC.

The chain uses TRBV18 and TRBJ1-4; 9 bases map to TRBD1. Germline V gene lookup returns CDR1 KGHSH and CDR2 LQKENI. V shed 5 bases, J shed 8 bases, and the junction held 15 bases outside the gene matches. The CDR3 sequence is 17 residues long. The CDR3 sequence: CASSDRDRAVPAEKLFF. In nucleotides, the CDR3 is TGTGCCAGCTCAGACCGGGACAGGGCTGTTCCCGCGGAAAAACTGTTTTTT.

This chain links TRBV27 with TRBJ2-7; the D gene is possibly TRBD2 (6 bases). The CDR3 loop spans 15 amino acids. Trimming removed 6 bases at V and 3 bases at J, with 18 bases between. Germline loops: CDR1 MNHEY, CDR2 SMNVEV (reference sequence). The CDR3 loop is CASSRIGTGDYEQYF. The CDR3 nucleotides are TGTGCCAGCAGCCGTATCGGGACTGGGGACTACGAGCAGTACTTC.

This clonotype was recorded many times. This chain joins TRBV7-9 and TRBJ1-1; TRBD1 aligns across 7 bases. V trimming: 1 base; J trimming: 4 bases; junction bases outside the gene matches: 3. The CDR3 spans 14 residues. Germline V CDR1 and CDR2: SEHNR, FQNEAQ (reference sequence). The CDR3: CASSLGRGRTEAFF. The CDR3 DNA is TGTGCCAGCAGCTTAGGGAGGGGGCGCACTGAAGCTTTCTTT.

The chain recombines TRBV6-5 with TRBJ1-5; D gene unclear. Germline CDR1 reads MNHEY; CDR2 reads SVGAGI. The V end lost 0 bases, the J end lost 8 bases, and 8 bases lay between the germline ends. CDR3 size: 13 residues. The DNA of the CDR3 is TGTGCCAGCAGTTACTCGCCCGGCGAGCCCCAGCATTTT. Its protein is CASSYSPGEPQHF.

In its sample, this clonotype was seen many times. V and J are TRBV2 and TRBJ2-7; 9 nucleotides line up with TRBD2. The V segment lost 7 bases and the J segment 3 bases; nucleotides outside the gene matches: 4. This CDR3 has 13 residues. Germline V CDR1 and CDR2: SNHLY, FYNNEI. The CDR3 loop is CASTRLADYEQYF. In DNA form, the CDR3 reads TGTGCCAGCACCCGACTAGCGGACTACGAGCAGTACTTC.

In this sample, this clonotype turned up many times. The genes are TRBV5-4 and TRBJ2-3; maybe TRBD2 (6 bases). The CDR3 is 15 residues long. The germline CDR1 and CDR2 sequences are SGHNT and YYREEE (reference sequence). V dropped 1 base and J dropped 4 bases, with 13 bases sitting between them. CDR3: CASSLSSGGADTQYF. DNA of the CDR3: TGTGCCAGCAGCTTGAGTAGCGGAGGGGCAGATACGCAGTATTTT.

About this clonotype itself: The junction does not match germline at one end; this may be a read error. The chain couples TRBV12-3 or TRBV12-4 to TRBJ2-7; D is perhaps TRBD1 or TRBD2 (5 bases each). The CDR3 length is 14 residues. CDR3 protein: CASSFSPGTYEQHF. As DNA, the CDR3 is TGTGCCAGCAGTTTTAGCCCCGGGACCTACGAGCAGCACTTC.